Below, 21 T cell receptor beta chains from the same sample are listed, as sequenced in a study of T cell responses to AZD1222 COVID-19 vaccine. Here immunoSEQ multiplex PCR was the method, and the copy in TCRdb shows in-frame clones only, minus some. The sample consists of around 140,000 clones, roughly 90% of them appearing once. The sequenced sample was peripheral blood, obtained 28 days after the second AZD1222 dose. These TCRs come from an adult who received the AZD1222 COVID-19 vaccine.

This chain connects TRBV6-5 to TRBJ1-4, with TRBD1 matching 8 bases. The ends lost 0 bases at V and 8 bases at J; junction bases unmatched: 8. This CDR3 comprises 16 residues. CDR1 and CDR2 (germline): MNHEY, SVGAGI. CDR3 sequence (DNA): TGTGCCAGCAGTTACTCGATCGGACAGGGCCACGAAAAACTGTTTTTT. Amino acids: CASSYSIGQGHEKLFF.

The chain employs TRBV7-9 and TRBJ2-7, with no clear D. Germline V CDR1 and CDR2: SEHNR, FQNEAQ (reference sequence). The CDR3 is 12 residues long. Trimming shortened V by 5 bases and J by 4 bases, and 9 bases separated the two germline ends. The CDR3 nucleotides read TGTGCCAGCAGCCCCGGTTGGTACGAGCAGTACTTC. Its translation is CASSPGWYEQYF.

The rearrangement joins TRBV29-1 to TRBJ1-3; possibly TRBD1 for D (5 bases). This CDR3 has 13 residues. The V end lost 7 bases, the J end lost 4 bases, and 14 bases lay between the germline ends. Germline V gene lookup returns CDR1 SQVTM and CDR2 ANQGSEA. Here the CDR3 reads CSANTGPGNTIYF. Here the CDR3 DNA reads TGCAGCGCTAACACGGGACCGGGAAACACCATATATTTT. Full variable domain (rest looked up from reference TRBV29-1 and TRBJ1-3): SAVISQKPSRDICQRGTSLTIQCQVDSQVTMMFWYRQQPGQSLTLIATANQGSEATYESGFVIDKFPISRPNLTFSTLTVSNMSPEDSSIYLCSANTGPGNTIYFGEGSWLTVV.

V usage is TRBV4-3 and J usage is TRBJ1-1; D ambiguous. V was clipped by 4 bases and J by 0 bases, with 9 bases between them. This CDR3 has 14 amino acids. Germline-derived CDR1 and CDR2 are LGHNA and YSLEER. CDR3 coding DNA: TGCGCCAGCAGCCCCGGGTTCATGAACACTGAAGCTTTCTTT. Protein product: CASSPGFMNTEAFF.

The chain employs TRBV11-2 and TRBJ1-5, with 7 positions matching TRBD1. V was pared by 5 bases and J by 4 bases, with 8 bases of the junction left unmatched. Germline CDR1 SGHAT, CDR2 FQNNGV. This CDR3 comprises 15 residues. CDR3 bases: TGTGCCAGCAGCGCACGAGGGACAGCGAATCAGCCCCAGCATTTT. As protein: CASSARGTANQPQHF.

This chain joins TRBV30 and TRBJ1-4, with 7 bases that match TRBD1. The V gene's germline CDR1 is GTSNPN and CDR2 SVGIG (reference sequence). V was clipped by 8 bases and J by 6 bases; unmatched bases: 9. The CDR3 length is 13 residues. The DNA of the CDR3 is TGTGCCGGCGCGCAGGGGGGGGATGAAAAACTGTTTTTT. Protein: CAGAQGGDEKLFF.

CDR3 sequence reads: CASSLEPRGVNSPLHF. The CDR3, as DNA: TGTGCCAGCAGCCTAGAGCCGAGGGGGGTTAATTCACCCCTCCACTTT. V and J are TRBV27 and TRBJ1-6; a possible D gene is TRBD1 (6 bases). CDR3 length equals 16 residues. V lost 6 bases and J 6 bases, leaving 18 bases between the germline ends. The V gene's germline CDR1 is MNHEY and CDR2 SMNVEV (reference sequence).

The CDR3 DNA reads as TGTGCCAGCAGGTTAGAGACGGGGAACACTGAAGCTTTCTTT. Residues: CASRLETGNTEAFF. The rearrangement links TRBV2 to TRBJ1-1, with unresolved D. V was clipped by 6 bases and J by 1 base, with 12 bases between them. Germline V CDR1 and CDR2: SNHLY, FYNNEI. The CDR3 length is 14 residues.

The chain carries TRBV15 and TRBJ2-7; 14 nucleotides agree with TRBD2. From germline, CDR1 is LNHNV and CDR2 YYDKDF (reference sequence). This CDR3 is built from 17 residues. Trimming at V came to 0 bases and at J to 5 bases, leaving 6 bases not matched to a gene. The CDR3 spells CATSRDKPGLAGDEQYF. CDR3 in DNA: TGTGCCACCAGCAGAGATAAACCGGGACTAGCGGGAGACGAGCAGTACTTC. Supplemented by reference TRBV15 and TRBJ2-7, the full variable domain reads DAMVIQNPRYQVTQFGKPVTLSCSQTLNHNVMYWYQQKSSQAPKLLFHYYDKDFNNEADTPDNFQSRRPNTSFCFLDIRSPGLGDTAMYLCATSRDKPGLAGDEQYFGPGTRLTVT.

This chain links TRBV4-3 with TRBJ2-7; TRBD2 matches at 9 bases. CDR3 length equals 16 residues. Germline trimming cut 0 bases from V and 3 bases from J; bases unmatched to any gene: 6. The germline gives CDR1 LGHNA, CDR2 YSLEER. This chain's CDR3 is CASSQDGTSNSYEQYF. CDR3 in DNA: TGCGCCAGCAGCCAAGATGGGACTAGCAATAGCTACGAGCAGTACTTC.

This rearrangement joins TRBV5-6 to TRBJ1-5, with a tentative D call TRBD1 (5 bases). Trimming took 4 bases from V and 5 from J, leaving 16 bases between them. The CDR3 is made up of 15 amino acids. Per germline, CDR1 SGHDT and CDR2 YYEEEE. CDR3 DNA sequence: TGTGCCAGCAGCATGGGCCCGGCGGGGCATCAGCCCCAGCATTTT. It yields the protein CASSMGPAGHQPQHF.

The CDR3 region has the DNA TGCAGCGTCCGGACTAGCGGGGGTGAGACCCAGTACTTC. As protein: CSVRTSGGETQYF. The rearrangement joins TRBV29-1 to TRBJ2-5, with 13 bases lining up with TRBD2. Trimming removed 6 bases from V and 5 bases from J; junction bases left unmatched: 3. The CDR3 runs 13 residues. Germline V gives CDR1 SQVTM, CDR2 ANQGSEA.

The genes are TRBV7-3 and TRBJ1-3; a possible D gene is TRBD1 (5 bases). The CDR3 contains 15 residues. CDR1 SGHTA and CDR2 FQGTGA come from the germline V gene. V was clipped by 5 bases and J by 4 bases, with 15 bases between them. As DNA, the CDR3 is TGTGCCAGCAGCCCATCGGGCGGGGCCGGAAACACCATATATTTT. Its translation: CASSPSGGAGNTIYF.

The chain couples TRBV14 to TRBJ1-5, with D unclear. V was shortened by 0 bases and J by 4 bases, with 4 bases between the two germline ends. This CDR3 has 13 residues. Germline CDR1 reads SGHDN; CDR2 reads FVKESK. The CDR3 protein is CASSQDFNQPQHF. The CDR3 region has the DNA TGTGCCAGCAGCCAAGACTTTAATCAGCCCCAGCATTTT.

V gene TRBV4-1 combines with J gene TRBJ1-6; D remains unclear. The CDR3 has 17 residues. Trimming shortened V by 1 base and J by 2 bases, and 12 bases separated the two germline ends. Germline V gene sequence: CDR1 MGHRA, CDR2 YSYEKL. DNA of the CDR3: TGCGCCAGCAGCCAAGTACACAACGGTGCCTATAATTCACCCCTCCACTTT. Its translation is CASSQVHNGAYNSPLHF.

The gene calls are TRBV5-1 and TRBJ1-2; D is ambiguous. The V gene's germline CDR1 is SGHRS and CDR2 YFSETQ. The CDR3 has 13 amino acids. V was shortened by 1 base and J by 4 bases, with 8 bases between the two germline ends. The CDR3 is CASSLLHGYGYTF. In DNA form, the CDR3 reads TGCGCCAGCAGCTTGCTACATGGCTATGGCTACACCTTC. Based on the CDR3 plus reference TRBV5-1 and TRBJ1-2, the full variable domain is KAGVTQTPRYLIKTRGQQVTLSCSPISGHRSVSWYQQTPGQGLQFLFEYFSETQRNKGNFPGRFSGRQFSNSRSEMNVSTLELGDSALYLCASSLLHGYGYTFGSGTRLTVV.

This clone was seen just once. V and J are TRBV10-3 and TRBJ1-4; maybe TRBD1 (6 bases). The length of the CDR3 is 15 residues. V dropped 3 bases and J dropped 5 bases, with 13 bases sitting between them. CDR1 ENHRY and CDR2 SYGVKD come from the germline V gene. CDR3 sequence reads: CAISDQGRLNEKLFF. CDR3 coding DNA: TGTGCCATCAGTGATCAGGGGAGGTTAAATGAAAAACTGTTTTTT.

This sequence joins TRBV11-3 and TRBJ2-7, with D hard to call. Trimming pared 3 bases from V and 1 base from J, leaving 10 bases between. Germline V gene sequence: CDR1 SGHNT, CDR2 YENEEA. CDR3 length: 14 residues. The CDR3 sequence is CASSLVCTSYEQYV. CDR3 in DNA: TGTGCCAGCAGCTTGGTCTGCACGTCCTACGAGCAGTACGTC.

The chain has TRBV2 and TRBJ1-6; unclear D gene. The ends were cut back, 6 bases at V and 7 bases at J, with 10 bases in the middle. This CDR3 is built from 13 residues. Germline V gene sequence: CDR1 SNHLY, CDR2 FYNNEI. This CDR3 reads CASRDSPNSPLHF. In DNA form, the CDR3 reads TGTGCCAGCAGGGATTCCCCCAATTCACCCCTCCACTTT.

The genes are TRBV29-1 and TRBJ1-2; 12 bases map to TRBD1. CDR1 and CDR2 (germline): SQVTM, ANQGSEA. The CDR3 has 13 residues. Losses at the gene ends were 6 bases for V and 8 bases for J; bases not matched to a gene: 7. In nucleotides, the CDR3 is TGCAGCGTACTGGGACAGGGGGCTAGGGGCTACACCTTC. It encodes CSVLGQGARGYTF.

This chain joins TRBV6-5 and TRBJ2-3; possible D gene TRBD2, 6 bases. Germline CDR1 and CDR2: MNHEY and SVGAGI. V gave up 6 bases and J gave up 2 bases, with 15 bases separating them. The CDR3 sequence is 15 residues long. CDR3 in amino acids: CASSPPGGVTDTQYF. The CDR3 DNA reads TGTGCCAGCAGCCCCCCTGGAGGGGTCACAGATACGCAGTATTTT.